This T cell receptor beta chain was observed in a study of T cells expressing NK-cell markers. Study as a whole: Each TCR beta repertoire originated in sorted T cells that were CD3+CD56+NKG2C+, CD3+CD56+NKG2C- or CD3+CD56-NKG2C+. Most of the eight sequenced donors tested HCMV-seropositive; one tested seronegative. Whole-study findings and limits: These same clonotypes (in several donors) also led the CD3+CD56-NKG2C+ fraction. HCMV specificity was not established for the expanded NKG2C+ T cell clones.

Concerning this clonotype itself: Its antigen is not known.

Following a re-call of the 5' RACE reads, TCRdb has one entry per CDR3 protein and lacks DNA. The sample data list over 350,000 distinct CDR3 sequences. Sequenced: blood T cells: a sorted CD56 or NKG2C T cell subset, CD4+ or CD8+ T cells, or bulk PBMC T cells (not recorded which). The clonotype originates from a woman aged 45-65 years in good health.

The CDR3 region is CASSLEGRIVGEQFF. The chain uses TRBV5-1 and TRBJ2-1. CDR3 length equals 15 residues. The germline gives CDR1 SGHRS, CDR2 YFSETQ.